This T cell receptor beta chain emerged from a study of multiple sclerosis patients with progressive multifocal leukoencephalopathy. The V and J ends lost 4 bases and 3 bases, in that order; junction bases with no gene match: 10. Looked up from germline, CDR1 is SGDLS and CDR2 is YYNGEE. CDR3 length: 15 residues. The assay was run at survey level. TCRdb's copy holds only in-frame clones and misses some; the assay was immunoSEQ multiplex PCR. This table holds about 30,000 clones, 90% found once. The time point here: approximately 11 months of natalizumab therapy. Findings of the study overall: At PML onset, no shared TRBV or TRBJ gene usage was seen. Expanded clones at PML onset predated and persisted through natalizumab therapy. Lower normalized Shannon entropy suggested reduced TRB diversity in most PML patients.

This clone was found once. The target antigen is unknown. The sequencing used PBMCs, collected from a patient treated with natalizumab. The TCR comes from a human donor with multiple sclerosis. The chain recombines TRBV9 with TRBJ2-7, with TRBD2 identical over 7 bases. CDR3 sequence reads: CASSPRGSGYYEQYF. The CDR3 region has the DNA TGTGCCAGCAGCCCCCGGGGTAGCGGGTACTACGAGCAGTACTTC.